A single sample gave rise to the 16 T cell receptor beta chains below, sequenced in a study of blood T cell repertoires in COVID-19. Assay used: immunoSEQ multiplex PCR; TCRdb lists only in-frame clones, some missing. The sample yields approximately 40,000 clones, over 75% seen once. The sample comprised peripheral blood. The receptors stem from a human donor in a cohort sampled during active COVID-19.

In DNA, the CDR3 is TGCGCCAGCAGCTTGCAGGGAGGGGGGGAGACCCAGTACTTC. This codes for CASSLQGGGETQYF. This chain connects TRBV5-1 to TRBJ2-5; tentatively, D is TRBD2 (7 bases). With 1 base removed from V and 5 bases from J, the gap between germline ends came to 12 bases. Germline V gene data show CDR1 as SGHRS and CDR2 as YFSETQ. This CDR3 is built from 14 residues.

The sample holds a few counts of this clone. The chain employs TRBV21-1 and TRBJ2-3; no check of the table's D call, TRBD1, against the DNA was made. TRBV21-1 is a recognized pseudogene. This CDR3 has 15 residues. The CDR3 sequence: CADNRDTQKTDTQYF. Here the CDR3 DNA reads TGTGCCGACAACCGGGACACACAAAAAACAGATACGCAGTATTTT.

This chain uses TRBV5-6 with TRBJ2-7; weak D call: TRBD1 (5 bases). CDR3 length: 14 amino acids. Trimming left V 0 bases short and J 5 bases short, with 12 bases between. Looked up from germline, CDR1 is SGHDT and CDR2 is YYEEEE. Here the CDR3 reads CASSLAGKVHEQYF. In DNA form, the CDR3 reads TGTGCCAGCAGCTTGGCAGGGAAGGTCCACGAGCAGTACTTC.

The chain joins TRBV9 to TRBJ2-3; D remains unclear. The CDR3 contains 13 residues. Germline assignment: CDR1 SGDLS and CDR2 YYNGEE. V was cut by 3 bases and J by 4 bases, with 9 bases left in between. Here the CDR3 reads CASSASSADTQYF. As DNA, the CDR3 is TGTGCCAGCAGCGCAAGCTCGGCAGATACGCAGTATTTT.

The V gene is TRBV7-2, the J gene TRBJ2-1; TRBD2 agrees at 8 bases. Germline CDR1 is SGHTA and CDR2 is FQGNSA. Trimming cost V 1 base and J 5 bases; bases outside gene matches: 7. This CDR3 spans 16 amino acids. The CDR3 loop is CASSLVTGLGHNEQFF. CDR3 DNA: TGTGCCAGCAGCTTAGTTACGGGACTAGGGCACAATGAGCAGTTCTTC.

The chain has TRBV7-9 and TRBJ1-2; D uncertain. V gave up 5 bases and J gave up 8 bases, with 9 bases separating them. This CDR3 is 11 amino acids long. The V gene's germline CDR1 is SEHNR and CDR2 FQNEAQ (reference sequence). CDR3: CASSPLRGYTF. The CDR3 DNA reads TGTGCCAGCAGCCCTTTGCGCGGCTACACCTTC.

The genes are TRBV11-2 and TRBJ1-4, with D possibly matching TRBD1 (6 bases). Trimming removed 5 bases from V and 6 bases from J, with 16 bases in between. Germline V gene data show CDR1 as SGHAT and CDR2 as FQNNGV. CDR3 length: 15 residues. The CDR3 DNA follows: TGTGCCAGCAGCCCTACCAGGGGAAGCGATGAAAAACTGTTTTTT. Translation: CASSPTRGSDEKLFF.

This chain uses TRBV25-1 with TRBJ2-2; no clear D. The CDR3 spans 15 residues. The germline CDR1 and CDR2 sequences are MGHDK and SYGVNS. Trimming took 6 bases from V and 4 from J, leaving 15 bases between them. The CDR3 loop is CASRPDGLGTGELFF. For the CDR3, the DNA is TGTGCCAGCAGGCCAGACGGGTTGGGCACCGGGGAGCTGTTTTTT.

V and J are TRBV11-2 and TRBJ1-2; 7 nucleotides align to TRBD1. The junction had 4 bases not matched to a gene; V was cut back by 5 bases and J by 7 bases. Germline V CDR1 and CDR2: SGHAT, FQNNGV. This CDR3 comprises 12 residues. The CDR3 here is CASSDRVGGYTF. Here the CDR3 DNA reads TGTGCCAGCAGCGACAGGGTTGGTGGCTACACCTTC.

V gene TRBV27 combines with J gene TRBJ1-3; D possibly corresponds to TRBD1 (5 bases). This CDR3 comprises 14 residues. Germline loops: CDR1 MNHEY, CDR2 SMNVEV (reference sequence). V lost 6 bases to trimming and J lost 4 bases, with 13 bases between them. The CDR3 loop is CASRGLGAGNTIYF. DNA of the CDR3: TGTGCCAGCAGAGGGCTAGGGGCCGGAAACACCATATATTTT.

The CDR3 loop is CASSETGTGNTIYF. CDR3 nucleotides: TGTGCCAGCAGTGAGACGGGGACTGGAAACACCATATATTTT. The genes are TRBV2 and TRBJ1-3; unclear D gene. This CDR3 has 14 amino acids. Trimming shortened V by 3 bases and J by 2 bases, and 8 bases separated the two germline ends. CDR1 and CDR2 (germline): SNHLY, FYNNEI.

The chain employs TRBV27 and TRBJ1-1, with D possibly matching TRBD1 (6 bases). There are 13 residues in the CDR3. In germline, CDR1 is MNHEY, CDR2 SMNVEV (reference sequence). V shed 8 bases and J shed 5 bases, with 15 bases lying between them. Here the CDR3 DNA reads TGTGCCAGCTCGGGGGGCTCGACGACTGAAGCTTTCTTT. Its translation is CASSGGSTTEAFF.

The chain employs TRBV28 and TRBJ2-7; D possibly corresponds to TRBD2 (7 bases). Trimming pared 5 bases from V and 3 bases from J, leaving 20 bases between. CDR1 is MDHEN, CDR2 SYDVKM, per germline. The CDR3 is 16 amino acids. In DNA, the CDR3 is TGTGCCAGCAGTGGGGCTTGGGGGCGGGGGATCTACGAGCAGTACTTC. Encoded protein: CASSGAWGRGIYEQYF.

V is TRBV2 and J is TRBJ2-7; D is perhaps TRBD1 (5 bases). Germline V CDR1 and CDR2: SNHLY, FYNNEI. Trimming shortened V by 2 bases and J by 4 bases, and 12 bases separated the two germline ends. The CDR3 covers 14 residues. CDR3 residues: CASSEQGGGYEQYF. Here the CDR3 DNA reads TGTGCCAGCAGTGAACAGGGCGGCGGTTACGAGCAGTACTTC.

This clone occurred a few times. V and J are TRBV7-9 and TRBJ2-1, with D possibly being TRBD2 (5 bases). The CDR3 has 15 amino acids. Germline CDR1 is SEHNR and CDR2 is FQNEAQ (reference sequence). V was pared by 3 bases and J by 4 bases, with 13 bases between. CDR3 region: CASSFGVLPYNEQFF. As DNA, the CDR3 is TGTGCCAGCAGCTTCGGGGTACTACCGTACAATGAGCAGTTCTTC.

In this sample, this clone turned up once. The chain is built from TRBV5-1 and TRBJ2-3; possible D gene TRBD1, 5 bases. V was shortened by 4 bases and J by 6 bases, with 15 bases between the two germline ends. In germline, CDR1 is SGHRS, CDR2 YFSETQ. The CDR3 consists of 14 residues. CDR3 in DNA: TGCGCCAGCAGCAGGGGCAGCCCCGGGGATACGCAGTATTTT. Its protein is CASSRGSPGDTQYF.